This entry lists 28 T cell receptor beta chains sequenced from one sample in a study of blood T cell repertoires in COVID-19. Data came from immunoSEQ multiplex PCR; TCRdb stores just in-frame clones and leaves some out. The data show around 16,000 clones, about 81% seen once. The sample comprised peripheral blood. The receptors originated from a man older than 75 with active or convalescent COVID-19.

This rearrangement joins TRBV11-3 to TRBJ2-3, with TRBD1 as a possible D gene (6 bases). Trimming cost V 3 bases and J 5 bases, with 6 bases left between them. The CDR3 sequence is 12 residues long. Germline V lookup: CDR1 SGHNT, CDR2 YENEEA. DNA for the CDR3: TGTGCCAGCAGCTTCAGGGGAGATACGCAGTATTTT. This translates into CASSFRGDTQYF.

The chain employs TRBV6-5 and TRBJ2-3, with 7 nucleotides matching TRBD1. V was pared by 6 bases and J by 6 bases, with 12 bases of the junction left unmatched. The germline CDR1 and CDR2 sequences are MNHEY and SVGAGI. CDR3 size: 15 residues. This chain's CDR3 is CASSEGDSEADTQYF. DNA of the CDR3: TGTGCCAGCAGCGAGGGGGACAGTGAGGCGGATACGCAGTATTTT.

In its sample, this clone was seen once. This chain links TRBV12-3 or TRBV12-4 with TRBJ1-1; D possibly corresponds to TRBD1 (5 bases). Trimming left V 7 bases short and J 8 bases short, with 14 bases between. The CDR3 spans 12 residues. The CDR3: CASTPGGGEAFF. The CDR3 DNA sequence: TGTGCCAGCACCCCCGGGGGAGGAGAAGCTTTCTTT.

The chain has TRBV7-3 and TRBJ2-1; D uncertain. The CDR3 runs to 15 residues. Trimming took off 5 bases at V and 0 bases at J, with 11 bases between the two ends. Germline V gene lookup returns CDR1 SGHTA and CDR2 FQGTGA. Here the CDR3 reads CASSVPGSSYNEQFF. The CDR3 DNA follows: TGTGCCAGCAGCGTCCCGGGTAGCTCCTACAATGAGCAGTTCTTC.

This chain joins TRBV3-1 (or the pseudogene TRBV3-2) and TRBJ2-7; no clear D gene. Germline V gene sequence: CDR1 LGHDT, CDR2 YNNKEL (reference sequence). The CDR3 has 13 residues. V lost 3 bases, J lost 2 bases, and 8 bases lay in between. The CDR3: CASSHSAPYEQYF. The CDR3 DNA sequence: TGTGCCAGCAGCCATTCCGCGCCCTACGAGCAGTACTTC.

The CDR3 region is CASSFSGGSYGYTF. The DNA for the CDR3 is TGTGCCAGCAGCTTCTCAGGGGGAAGTTATGGCTACACCTTC. The chain couples TRBV28 to TRBJ1-2; TRBD1 matches 7 bases. There are 14 residues in the CDR3. Germline V gene data show CDR1 as MDHEN and CDR2 as SYDVKM. Trimming at V came to 6 bases and at J to 5 bases, leaving 9 bases not matched to a gene.

This clone was observed once. At one end the junction does not follow the germline gene, possibly because of a read error. J is TRBJ1-4 and V is TRBV20-1, with TRBD1 matching 10 bases. This CDR3 contains 10 residues. Germline CDR1 reads DFQATT; CDR2 reads SNEGSKA (reference sequence). CDR3 sequence (DNA): TGCAGTGCTGCCCGGGACAGGGGTTTATTT. Its protein product is CSAARDRGLF.

The V and J genes are TRBV6-6 and TRBJ1-2; D is unclear. The germline V and J ends were trimmed by 5 bases and 4 bases, with 20 bases remaining between them. This CDR3 contains 16 residues. Per germline, CDR1 MNHNY and CDR2 SVGAGI (reference sequence). The CDR3 sequence: CASSRVFIWLAYGYTF. As DNA, the CDR3 is TGTGCCAGCAGTCGAGTGTTTATCTGGCTGGCCTATGGCTACACCTTC.

The chain carries TRBV28 and TRBJ2-1; TRBD1 matches at 8 bases. The V gene's germline CDR1 is MDHEN and CDR2 SYDVKM. The J segment lost 3 bases and the V segment lost 8 bases, leaving 9 bases of the junction unmatched. This CDR3 contains 15 residues. The CDR3 DNA follows: TGTGCCAGCTCCCCCCGACAGGGGTTCTACAATGAGCAGTTCTTC. Translated: CASSPRQGFYNEQFF.

CDR3: CAWSQARDTQYF. As DNA, the CDR3 is TGTGCCTGGAGTCAGGCACGAGATACGCAGTATTTT. This chain connects TRBV30 to TRBJ2-3; D gene ambiguous. This CDR3 contains 12 residues. Germline V gene data show CDR1 as GTSNPN and CDR2 as SVGIG (reference sequence). V was pared by 2 bases and J by 5 bases, with 8 bases between.

This clone is a singleton in its sample. This chain uses TRBV4-3 with TRBJ2-7, with TRBD1 matching 10 bases. CDR1 is LGHNA, CDR2 YSLEER, per germline. The CDR3 runs 15 residues. With 1 base clipped from V and 4 bases from J, the junction kept 4 bases outside the gene matches. The CDR3 reads CASSQAGQGIYEQYF. The DNA of the CDR3 is TGCGCCAGCAGCCAAGCGGGACAGGGGATTTACGAGCAGTACTTC.

The chain employs TRBV7-9 and TRBJ2-1; D may be TRBD2 (5 bases). V was cut by 4 bases and J by 9 bases, with 10 bases left in between. CDR1 SEHNR and CDR2 FQNEAQ come from the germline V gene (reference sequence). This CDR3 is built from 12 residues. CDR3 in amino acids: CASSSLAAEQFF. Written as DNA, the CDR3 is TGTGCCAGCAGCTCCCTAGCAGCTGAGCAGTTCTTC.

The CDR3 DNA sequence: TGTGCCTGGGACCGAAGACAGCTCTATGGCTACACCTTC. This encodes CAWDRRQLYGYTF. The genes are TRBV30 and TRBJ1-2, with D perhaps TRBD1 (5 bases). The V and J ends lost 5 bases and 4 bases respectively, with 14 bases between them. Germline CDR1 is GTSNPN and CDR2 is SVGIG (reference sequence). This CDR3 comprises 13 residues.

The chain couples TRBV7-3 to TRBJ2-2; 8 nucleotides line up with TRBD2. V gave up 3 bases and J gave up 4 bases; unmatched junction bases: 7. The CDR3 is made up of 16 amino acids. The germline V gene encodes CDR1 SGHTA and CDR2 FQGTGA. CDR3 coding DNA: TGTGCCAGCAGCTTCGGGGGGGGGACCCCCACCGGGGAGCTGTTTTTT. Its protein product is CASSFGGGTPTGELFF. The whole variable domain, remainder taken from reference TRBV7-3 and TRBJ2-2, is GAGVSQTPSNKVTEKGKYVELRCDPISGHTALYWYRQSLGQGPEFLIYFQGTGAADDSGLPNDRFFAVRPEGSVSTLKIQRTERGDSAVYLCASSFGGGTPTGELFFGEGSRLTVL.

The genes are TRBV6-5 and TRBJ1-3; D perhaps matches TRBD1 (5 bases). Per germline, CDR1 MNHEY and CDR2 SVGAGI. With 0 bases removed from V and 3 bases from J, the gap between germline ends came to 9 bases. This CDR3 is built from 15 residues. The CDR3 sequence is CASSYSRRGGNTIYF. CDR3 in DNA: TGTGCCAGCAGTTACTCCAGGAGGGGTGGAAACACCATATATTTT.

The chain links TRBV2 to TRBJ2-5; TRBD1 matches 7 bases. Unmatched junction bases numbered 9, after V lost 9 bases and J lost 2 bases. From germline, CDR1 is SNHLY and CDR2 FYNNEI. CDR3 length: 14 amino acids. CDR3 nucleotides: TGTGCCAGTGAGGATACAGGGGCGCAAGAGACCCAGTACTTC. Translated: CASEDTGAQETQYF.

The chain combines TRBV28 with TRBJ1-6; D may be TRBD1 (5 bases). In germline, CDR1 is MDHEN, CDR2 SYDVKM. The CDR3 totals 14 residues. V lost 7 bases and J 7 bases, leaving 14 bases between the germline ends. This CDR3 reads CASTQTRQNSPLHF. The CDR3 DNA follows: TGTGCCAGCACCCAAACCCGACAGAATTCACCCCTCCACTTT.

This clone was detected only a few times. This chain uses TRBV7-3 with TRBJ2-1; 8 bases are a match to TRBD2. CDR3 length: 18 amino acids. Germline V CDR1 and CDR2: SGHTA, FQGTGA. The V gene end was trimmed by 1 base and the J gene end by 0 bases; junction bases not matched to a gene: 8. The CDR3, as DNA: TGTGCCAGCAGCTTAAACGGGGGGGCCCCGAGCTCCTACAATGAGCAGTTCTTC. Translation: CASSLNGGAPSSYNEQFF.

This CDR3 reads CASGDRGIYGYTF. For the CDR3, the DNA is TGTGCCAGCGGGGACAGGGGTATCTATGGCTACACCTTC. The chain joins TRBV2 to TRBJ1-2; 10 bases line up with TRBD1. Germline V gene lookup returns CDR1 SNHLY and CDR2 FYNNEI. The V and J ends lost 8 bases and 4 bases, in that order; junction bases with no gene match: 4. CDR3 length: 13 residues. The complete variable domain, with remaining parts taken from reference TRBV2 and TRBJ1-2, reads EPEVTQTPSHQVTQMGQEVILRCVPISNHLYFYWYRQILGQKVEFLVSFYNNEISEKSEIFDDQFSVERPDGSNFTLKIRSTKLEDSAMYFCASGDRGIYGYTFGSGTRLTVV.

The chain employs TRBV6-1 and TRBJ2-2; TRBD2 is a possible D gene (6 bases). Germline V gene lookup returns CDR1 MNHNS and CDR2 SASEGT. The ends were cut back, 3 bases at V and 13 bases at J, with 9 bases in the middle. The CDR3 contains 11 residues. CDR3 amino acids: CASSEGGGLFF. In DNA, the CDR3 is TGTGCCAGCAGTGAGGGGGGTGGGCTGTTTTTT.

The chain combines TRBV19 with TRBJ1-1; the D gene is possibly TRBD1 (6 bases). The CDR3 spans 16 residues. Trimming took 5 bases from V and 6 from J, leaving 22 bases between them. Germline V gives CDR1 LNHDA, CDR2 SQIVND (reference sequence). As DNA, the CDR3 is TGTGCCAGTAGTTCTCGGACAGATTTAAGGGGAGCTGAAGCTTTCTTT. Its translation is CASSSRTDLRGAEAFF.

This chain connects TRBV5-4 to TRBJ1-1; D perhaps matches TRBD1 (6 bases). Trimming left V 0 bases short and J 4 bases short, with 13 bases between. The length of the CDR3 is 15 residues. In germline, CDR1 is SGHNT, CDR2 YYREEE (reference sequence). As DNA, the CDR3 is TGTGCCAGCAGCTTGGCGGGGGGCTTGGGCACTGAAGCTTTCTTT. This codes for CASSLAGGLGTEAFF.

CDR3 DNA: TGCGCCAGCAGTGCGGGGAGCTCTGGAAACACCATATATTTT. Translating it yields CASSAGSSGNTIYF. The chain links TRBV5-1 to TRBJ1-3; D is ambiguous. Germline V gene lookup returns CDR1 SGHRS and CDR2 YFSETQ. This CDR3 spans 14 amino acids. V was pared by 5 bases and J by 0 bases, with 9 bases between.

This clone was detected only a few times. In DNA, the CDR3 is TGTGCCAGCAGCGTAGATGAGGGAAGGTACTCACCCCTCCACTTT. Protein: CASSVDEGRYSPLHF. The genes are TRBV9 and TRBJ1-6, with D uncertain. The length of the CDR3 is 15 residues. The V gene's germline CDR1 is SGDLS and CDR2 YYNGEE. Trimming removed 0 bases at V and 10 bases at J, with 14 bases between. Filled out from reference TRBV9 and TRBJ1-6, the complete variable domain reads DSGVTQTPKHLITATGQRVTLRCSPRSGDLSVYWYQQSLDQGLQFLIQYYNGEERAKGNILERFSAQQFPDLHSELNLSSLELGDSALYFCASSVDEGRYSPLHFGNGTRLTVT.

V gene TRBV15 combines with J gene TRBJ2-3; 7 bases are shared with TRBD2. V lost 8 bases, J lost 3 bases, and 5 bases stayed unmatched. The CDR3 spans 13 residues. Germline lookup yields CDR1 LNHNV and CDR2 YYDKDF (reference sequence). CDR3: CATRGVGTDTQYF. The DNA for the CDR3 is TGTGCCACCCGGGGGGTGGGGACAGATACGCAGTATTTT.

This clone was counted a single time. V and J are TRBV7-2 and TRBJ1-5; D perhaps matches TRBD1 (5 bases). Per germline, CDR1 SGHTA and CDR2 FQGNSA. The CDR3 spans 14 residues. The V end lost 3 bases, the J end lost 4 bases, and 10 bases lay between the germline ends. The CDR3 here is CASSFRGGNQPQHF. The DNA of the CDR3 is TGTGCCAGCAGCTTCCGGGGGGGGAATCAGCCCCAGCATTTT.

The rearrangement links TRBV30 to TRBJ1-5; D might be TRBD1 (5 bases). The germline V and J ends were trimmed by 1 base and 6 bases, with 13 bases remaining between them. The CDR3 extends over 14 amino acids. Germline V gene data show CDR1 as GTSNPN and CDR2 as SVGIG (reference sequence). CDR3: CAWSGQGAGQPQHF. The CDR3 DNA sequence: TGTGCCTGGAGTGGGCAGGGCGCCGGTCAGCCCCAGCATTTT. Full variable domain (rest looked up from reference TRBV30 and TRBJ1-5): SQTIHQWPATLVQPVGSPLSLECTVEGTSNPNLYWYRQAAGRGLQLLFYSVGIGQISSEVPQNLSASRPQDRQFILSSKKLLLSDSGFYLCAWSGQGAGQPQHFGDGTRLSIL.

This clone was seen a handful of times. The rearrangement joins TRBV7-2 to TRBJ2-7; TRBD2 matches 13 bases. Germline V gene lookup returns CDR1 SGHTA and CDR2 FQGNSA. V was pared by 5 bases and J by 3 bases, with 4 bases of the junction left unmatched. The CDR3 is 15 amino acids. The CDR3 is CASSHGLAGDYEQYF. The CDR3 nucleotides read TGTGCCAGCAGCCACGGACTAGCGGGAGACTACGAGCAGTACTTC. The variable domain in full, with the rest retrieved from reference TRBV7-2 and TRBJ2-7, is GAGVSQSPSNKVTEKGKDVELRCDPISGHTALYWYRQSLGQGLEFLIYFQGNSAPDKSGLPSDRFSAERTGGSVSTLTIQRTQQEDSAVYLCASSHGLAGDYEQYFGPGTRLTVT.